This record looks at one T cell receptor beta chain sequence and its context. This specimen comes from a study of blood T cell repertoires in COVID-19. Study details: Whether acute or convalescent, the COVID-19 samples came from the United States, Italy and Spain.

Sequenced by immunoSEQ multiplex PCR; TCRdb stores in-frame clones only, minus some. Found here are 110,000 to 150,000 clones, 84% of them singletons; the top ten hold approximately 1.6%. Each participant's cohort was designated according to participant-reported clinical history. A PCR-confirmed or clinician-diagnosed COVID-19 case had contacted exposed participants within 2 weeks of entry. The V and J ends lost 0 bases and 2 bases, in that order; junction bases with no gene match: 4. The CDR3 spans 18 residues. Germline assignment: CDR1 MGHRA and CDR2 YSYEKL. Sequenced material: PBMCs or T cells enriched from blood (not recorded which). The chain recombines TRBV4-1 with TRBJ2-1; 13 bases fit TRBD2. The receptor's source is a woman under 30 who had been exposed to COVID-19. In DNA, the CDR3 is TGCGCCAGCAGCCAAGATTCCGGGACTAGCGGGACCTACAATGAGCAGTTCTTC. Amino acids: CASSQDSGTSGTYNEQFF.